This TCR beta chain was sequenced in a study of neurological immune-mediated disorders. As for time point: longitudinal time-point 2. It was from 2 million PBMCs stored at -80 C that the unsorted libraries were obtained. cDNA was made by 5'RACE with 10-nucleotide random UMIs. Per sequencing run, 15-18 subjects together gave over 170 million TCR-beta sequences. TCRdb reanalysed the 5' RACE reads using MiXCR and keeps one entry per CDR3 protein. In the table there are fewer than 60,000 distinct CDR3 sequences, around 14% of which are singletons. This clonotype came up many times. The CDR3 totals 14 residues. V was pared by 0 bases and J by 3 bases, with 7 bases between. The V gene's germline CDR1 is LGHNA and CDR2 YSLEER.

This sequence joins TRBV4-3 and TRBJ2-3; possible D gene TRBD1, 6 bases. Sequencing was performed on PBMCs. The receptor was isolated from a male donor with HTLV-1-associated myelopathy (HAM/TSP). CDR3 DNA: TGCGCCAGCAGCCAAGAAAGGGGGACAGATACGCAGTATTTT. This gives the protein CASSQERGTDTQYF.